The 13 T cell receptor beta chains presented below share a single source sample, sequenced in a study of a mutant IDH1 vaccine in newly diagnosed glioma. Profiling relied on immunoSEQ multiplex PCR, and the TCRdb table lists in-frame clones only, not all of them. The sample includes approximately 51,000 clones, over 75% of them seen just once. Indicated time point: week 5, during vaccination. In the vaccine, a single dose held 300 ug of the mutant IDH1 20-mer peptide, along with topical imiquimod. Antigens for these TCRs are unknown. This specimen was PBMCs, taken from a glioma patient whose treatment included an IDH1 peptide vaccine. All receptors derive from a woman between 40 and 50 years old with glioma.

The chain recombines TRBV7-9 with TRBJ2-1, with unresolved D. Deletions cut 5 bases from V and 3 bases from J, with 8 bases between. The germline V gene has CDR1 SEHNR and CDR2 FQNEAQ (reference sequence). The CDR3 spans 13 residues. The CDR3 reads CASSRTDYNEQFF. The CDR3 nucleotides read TGTGCCAGCAGCCGGACGGACTACAATGAGCAGTTCTTC.

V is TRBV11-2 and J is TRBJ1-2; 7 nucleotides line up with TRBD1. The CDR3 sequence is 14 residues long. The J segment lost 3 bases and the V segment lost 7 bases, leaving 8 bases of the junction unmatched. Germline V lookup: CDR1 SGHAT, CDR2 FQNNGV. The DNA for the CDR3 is TGTGCCAGCAATCAGGGGGGTTCTCACTATGGCTACACCTTC. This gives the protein CASNQGGSHYGYTF.

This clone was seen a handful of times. The CDR3 DNA reads TGCGCCAGCAGCCAACGCGGGGTAGATGGCTACACCTTC. Translated, it gives CASSQRGVDGYTF. The gene calls are TRBV4-1 and TRBJ1-2, with D unclear. The CDR3 runs 13 residues. V shed 2 bases and J shed 6 bases, with 10 bases lying between them. Germline V gene data show CDR1 as MGHRA and CDR2 as YSYEKL.

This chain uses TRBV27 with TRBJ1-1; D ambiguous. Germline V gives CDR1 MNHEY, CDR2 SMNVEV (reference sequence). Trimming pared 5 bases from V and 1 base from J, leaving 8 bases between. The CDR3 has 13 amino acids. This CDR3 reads CASSNSPNTEAFF. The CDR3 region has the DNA TGTGCCAGCAGTAACAGCCCGAACACTGAAGCTTTCTTT.

CDR3 bases: TGTGCCTGGAGTGTCCAGGGGGCGAACACCGGGGAGCTGTTTTTT. Translation: CAWSVQGANTGELFF. The chain joins TRBV30 to TRBJ2-2, with 7 bases lining up with TRBD1. The length of the CDR3 is 15 residues. Unmatched junction bases numbered 1, after V lost 0 bases and J lost 0 bases. The germline V gene encodes CDR1 GTSNPN and CDR2 SVGIG (reference sequence).

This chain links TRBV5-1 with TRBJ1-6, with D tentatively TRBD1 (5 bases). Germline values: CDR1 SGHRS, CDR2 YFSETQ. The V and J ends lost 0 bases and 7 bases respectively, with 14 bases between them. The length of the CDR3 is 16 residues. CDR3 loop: CASSLAPGGENSPLHF. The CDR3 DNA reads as TGCGCCAGCAGCTTGGCCCCAGGAGGGGAAAATTCACCCCTCCACTTT.

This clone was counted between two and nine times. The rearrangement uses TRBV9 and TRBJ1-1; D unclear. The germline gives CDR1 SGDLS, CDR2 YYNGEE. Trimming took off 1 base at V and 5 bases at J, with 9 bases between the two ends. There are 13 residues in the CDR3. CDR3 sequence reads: CASSVMGGTEAFF. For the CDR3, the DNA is TGTGCCAGCAGCGTAATGGGCGGGACTGAAGCTTTCTTT.

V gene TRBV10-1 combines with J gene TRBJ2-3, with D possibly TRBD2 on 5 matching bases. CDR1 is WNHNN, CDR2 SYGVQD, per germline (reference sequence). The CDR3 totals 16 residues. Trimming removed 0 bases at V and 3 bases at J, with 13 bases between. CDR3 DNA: TGCGCCAGCAGTGAGTCCCATTCTCCGGGGACAGATACGCAGTATTTT. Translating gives CASSESHSPGTDTQYF.

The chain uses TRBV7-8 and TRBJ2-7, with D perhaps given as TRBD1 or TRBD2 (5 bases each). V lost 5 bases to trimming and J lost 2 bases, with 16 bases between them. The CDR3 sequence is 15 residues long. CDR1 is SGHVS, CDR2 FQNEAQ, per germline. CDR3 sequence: CASSPVWDPAYEQYF. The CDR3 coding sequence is TGTGCCAGCAGCCCAGTATGGGACCCGGCCTACGAGCAGTACTTC.

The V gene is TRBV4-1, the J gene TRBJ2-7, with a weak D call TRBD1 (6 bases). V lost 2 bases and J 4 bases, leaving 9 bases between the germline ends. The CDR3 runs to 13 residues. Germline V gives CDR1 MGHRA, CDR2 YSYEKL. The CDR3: CASSQSTGYEQYF. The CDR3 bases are TGCGCCAGCAGCCAATCCACAGGGTACGAGCAGTACTTC.

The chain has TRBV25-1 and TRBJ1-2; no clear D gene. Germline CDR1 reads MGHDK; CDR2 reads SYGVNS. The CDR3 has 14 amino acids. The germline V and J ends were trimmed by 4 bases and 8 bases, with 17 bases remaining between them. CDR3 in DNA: TGTGCCAGCAGTGTACCCCCCAAGGGTCACGGCTACACCTTC. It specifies CASSVPPKGHGYTF.

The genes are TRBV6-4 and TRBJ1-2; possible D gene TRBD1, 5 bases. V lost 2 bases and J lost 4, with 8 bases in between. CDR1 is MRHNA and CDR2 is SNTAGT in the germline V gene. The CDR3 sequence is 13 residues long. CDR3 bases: TGTGCCAGCAGTGACAGGGGAGGCTATGGCTACACCTTC. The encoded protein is CASSDRGGYGYTF.

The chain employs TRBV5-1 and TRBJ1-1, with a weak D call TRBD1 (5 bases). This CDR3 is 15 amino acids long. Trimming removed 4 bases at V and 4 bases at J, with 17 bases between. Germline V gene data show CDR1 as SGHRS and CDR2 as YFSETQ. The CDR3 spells CASSLGRGKGTEAFF. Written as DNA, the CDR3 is TGCGCCAGCAGCCTGGGGCGGGGGAAAGGCACTGAAGCTTTCTTT.